This T cell receptor beta chain is drawn from a study of cytomegalovirus exposure and HLA in healthy donors. Study background: Early on, a data release was issued that held about 85 million unique TCRs from HLA-typed donors. Study-wide results and caveats: A later analysis reportedly found that, within productive TCRs, an Asian-associated ancestry cluster had fewer N-insertions than the mean observed across the approximately 660 donors. A few of the chains that were CMV-associated were confirmed in vitro to be specific for CMV antigens. Presence/absence comparisons presumed near-even sequencing depth among donors.

The PCR contained 60 Vbeta and 13 Jbeta primers. Using immunoSEQ multiplex PCR, the repertoire was profiled, and TCRdb retains in-frame clones only, with some absent. The sample gives 70,000 to 90,000 clones, about three quarters of which show up once; 12% is in the top ten. On this clone itself: What it recognizes is unknown.

The V gene's germline CDR1 is LNHNV and CDR2 YYDKDF (reference sequence). V lost 3 bases and J 2 bases, leaving 16 bases between the germline ends. This CDR3 is built from 16 residues. The sample was PBMCs. The chain joins TRBV15 to TRBJ2-5; perhaps TRBD2 as D (6 bases). This sequence was found in a male donor in good health and CMV-seropositive. The chain's CDR3 is CATSRAAAGSQETQYF. CDR3 in DNA: TGTGCCACCAGCAGGGCGGCTGCGGGGTCTCAAGAGACCCAGTACTTC.